These 10 T cell receptor beta chains were sequenced from one sample in a study of somatic mutations in cytotoxic T cells in rheumatoid arthritis. The repertoire was sequenced with immunoSEQ multiplex PCR; TCRdb's copy has only in-frame clones and lacks some. The sample contains about 10,000 clones, around four fifths of which appear only once. The sequenced sample was CD8+ T cells sorted from blood. These receptors were taken from an adult with rheumatoid arthritis.

This clone has a single count. The chain employs TRBV6-5 and TRBJ2-4; 7 bases are a match to TRBD1. J gave up 2 bases and V 6 bases, and 7 bases lay outside the gene matches. Per germline, CDR1 MNHEY and CDR2 SVGAGI. The length of the CDR3 is 15 residues. The CDR3 loop is CASSKGQASKNIQYF. CDR3 nucleotide sequence: TGTGCCAGCAGCAAAGGACAGGCATCCAAAAACATTCAGTACTTC.

The J gene is TRBJ2-1, the V gene TRBV15, with 9 bases identical to TRBD1. The V and J ends lost 3 bases and 7 bases, in that order; junction bases with no gene match: 19. Germline assignment: CDR1 LNHNV and CDR2 YYDKDF (reference sequence). CDR3 size: 19 residues. Written as DNA, the CDR3 is TGTGCCACCAGCAGTCCAACCACGTCCGGGACAGGGAATTGGAATGAGCAGTTCTTC. Its translation: CATSSPTTSGTGNWNEQFF.

The V call is TRBV6-1, the J call TRBJ2-5; TRBD1 is a possible D gene (6 bases). TRBJ2-7 explains the end of the DNA better; the J call may be wrong. CDR3 size: 14 residues. CDR1 is MNHNS, CDR2 SASEGT, per germline. This CDR3 reads CASSETPGAYEQYF. Here the CDR3 DNA reads TGTGCCAGCAGTGAGACGCCAGGGGCTTACGAGCAGTACTTC.

A single count supports this clone. The V gene is TRBV7-9, the J gene TRBJ2-2, with D perhaps TRBD2 (7 bases). The germline V gene has CDR1 SEHNR and CDR2 FQNEAQ (reference sequence). The V gene lost 1 base and the J gene lost 6 bases, with 15 bases spanning the gap. The CDR3 totals 16 residues. CDR3 sequence (DNA): TGTGCCAGCAGCTTAGAGGGGGGGCGCAAACCCGGGGAGCTGTTTTTT. Its translation: CASSLEGGRKPGELFF.

This chain links TRBV5-1 with TRBJ2-5; 7 bases are shared with TRBD2. Germline V gives CDR1 SGHRS, CDR2 YFSETQ. With V trimmed by 6 bases and J by 1 base, 9 bases remained unmatched. The CDR3 has 15 amino acids. The CDR3 nucleotides are TGCGCCAGCACTGTGGGGGGAGGGTCCCAAGAGACCCAGTACTTC. This translates into CASTVGGGSQETQYF.

The chain is built from TRBV21-1 and TRBJ2-1; the table's D call TRBD2 went unverified against the DNA. TRBV21-1 is described as a pseudogene. The CDR3 is made up of 16 amino acids. The CDR3 DNA reads TGTGCCAGCAGCAAAGCGCTTCCGACTAGCGGCAATGAGCAGTTCTTC. Encoded protein: CASSKALPTSGNEQFF.

The chain joins TRBV18 to TRBJ2-5; no clear D gene. V was shortened by 6 bases and J by 5 bases, with 4 bases between the two germline ends. Germline CDR1 is KGHSH and CDR2 is LQKENI. The CDR3 runs 10 residues. The chain's CDR3 is CASSAETQYF. Written as DNA, the CDR3 is TGTGCCAGCTCCGCGGAGACCCAGTACTTC.

The rearrangement uses TRBV28 and TRBJ1-5; unclear D gene. This CDR3 contains 14 residues. Trimming took off 6 bases at V and 3 bases at J, with 12 bases between the two ends. Germline V CDR1 and CDR2: MDHEN, SYDVKM. CDR3 nucleotide sequence: TGTGCCAGCAGGGTACTATCGGACAATCAGCCCCAGCATTTT. Translation gives CASRVLSDNQPQHF.

The genes are TRBV9 and TRBJ1-4; weak D call: TRBD1 (5 bases). Looked up from germline, CDR1 is SGDLS and CDR2 is YYNGEE. This CDR3 region has 15 residues. With 3 bases removed from V and 4 bases from J, the gap between germline ends came to 13 bases. The CDR3 here is CASSEGSFGNEKLFF. The CDR3 DNA follows: TGTGCCAGCAGCGAGGGGTCCTTCGGTAATGAAAAACTGTTTTTT.

The genes are TRBV5-1 and TRBJ2-1; 14 bases are shared with TRBD2. Germline V lookup: CDR1 SGHRS, CDR2 YFSETQ. This CDR3 spans 15 amino acids. The trim removed 3 bases at V and 8 bases at J, leaving 4 bases unmatched. CDR3 DNA sequence: TGCGCCAGCAGCTGGGGGACTAGCGGGAGAGATGAGCAGTTCTTC. Protein product: CASSWGTSGRDEQFF. Using reference TRBV5-1 and TRBJ2-1 for the parts outside the CDR3, the full variable domain is KAGVTQTPRYLIKTRGQQVTLSCSPISGHRSVSWYQQTPGQGLQFLFEYFSETQRNKGNFPGRFSGRQFSNSRSEMNVSTLELGDSALYLCASSWGTSGRDEQFFGPGTRLTVL.